The T cell receptor (beta chain) described here comes from a study of immune evolution from preneoplasia to lung adenocarcinoma. In the study overall: HLA loss of heterozygosity: 5.5% to 8.5% AIS, around 16% MIA, about 30% ADC, none AAH.

Profiling relied on immunoSEQ multiplex PCR, and the TCRdb table lists in-frame clones only, not all of them. The sample lists about 26,000 clones; around 70% were seen once. Premalignant or tumor cells were enriched by macro-dissection after pathologic assessment. Trimming took 1 base from V and 3 from J, leaving 16 bases between them. Germline V CDR1 and CDR2: SGHTA, FQGNSA. The length of the CDR3 is 17 residues. The count of this clone is one. Its antigen is as yet unknown. Study-wide findings and caveats: Normal lung had highest clonality; later lesions appeared denser, more diverse. Compared with EGFR-mutant or double wild-type lesions, KRAS-mutant nodules were more clonal.

The V call is TRBV7-2, the J call TRBJ1-3; D may be TRBD1 (5 bases). This sequence was found in a person in their 60s with invasive lung adenocarcinoma. Some clones in this sample may be carry-over from other donors' samples. Material: FFPE invasive lung adenocarcinoma tissue. The CDR3 sequence: CASSLGGAGRFGNTIYF. CDR3 nucleotide sequence: TGTGCCAGCAGCTTAGGCGGGGCAGGGAGGTTTGGAAACACCATATATTTT. Full variable domain (remainder filled in from reference TRBV7-2 and TRBJ1-3): GAGVSQSPSNKVTEKGKDVELRCDPISGHTALYWYRQSLGQGLEFLIYFQGNSAPDKSGLPSDRFSAERTGGSVSTLTIQRTQQEDSAVYLCASSLGGAGRFGNTIYFGEGSWLTVV.